This TCR beta chain was recorded in a study of blood T cell repertoires in COVID-19. Per the original data handling: Estimated nucleated cell counts came from reference gene primer amplification. Sequencing used immunoSEQ multiplex PCR; TCRdb keeps in-frame clones, though not all of them. The V and J calls and clone size come from that table; D and trimming were worked out from the DNA. The sample carries about 110,000 clones, over 65% recorded once. This clone was observed a few times. The germline V gene has CDR1 MNHEY and CDR2 SVGEGT. This CDR3 is built from 16 residues. Deletions cut 2 bases from V and 0 bases from J, with 11 bases between.

This receptor was identified in a woman at least 80 years old with acute or convalescent COVID-19. Material: peripheral blood. This chain uses TRBV6-2 or TRBV6-3 with TRBJ1-5, with D possibly matching TRBD1 (5 bases). In DNA form, the CDR3 reads TGTGCCAGCAGTTACGGGAGGGGAGTTAGCAATCAGCCCCAGCATTTT. This sequence encodes CASSYGRGVSNQPQHF.